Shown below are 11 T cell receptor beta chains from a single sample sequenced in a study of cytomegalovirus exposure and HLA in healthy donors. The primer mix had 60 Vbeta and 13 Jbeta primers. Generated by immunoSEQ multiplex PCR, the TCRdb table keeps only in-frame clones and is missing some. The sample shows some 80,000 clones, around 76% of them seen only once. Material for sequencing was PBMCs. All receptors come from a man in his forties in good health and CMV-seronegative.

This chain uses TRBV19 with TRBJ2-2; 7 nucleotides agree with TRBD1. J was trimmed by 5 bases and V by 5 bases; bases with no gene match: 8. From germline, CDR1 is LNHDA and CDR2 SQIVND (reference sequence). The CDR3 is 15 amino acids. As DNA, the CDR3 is TGTGCCAGTAGTTCGGACAGGAAAAGAACCGGGGAGCTGTTTTTT. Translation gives CASSSDRKRTGELFF. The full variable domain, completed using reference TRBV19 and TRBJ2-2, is DGGITQSPKYLFRKEGQNVTLSCEQNLNHDAMYWYRQDPGQGLRLIYYSQIVNDFQKGDIAEGYSVSREKKESFPLTVTSAQKNPTAFYLCASSSDRKRTGELFFGEGSRLTVL.

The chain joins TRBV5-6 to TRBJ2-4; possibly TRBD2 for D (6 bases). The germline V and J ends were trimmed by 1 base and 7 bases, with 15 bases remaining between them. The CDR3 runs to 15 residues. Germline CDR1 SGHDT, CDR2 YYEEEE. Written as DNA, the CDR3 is TGTGCCAGCAGCTTGTATAGCGGAGGGTCGAACATTCAGTACTTC. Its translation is CASSLYSGGSNIQYF.

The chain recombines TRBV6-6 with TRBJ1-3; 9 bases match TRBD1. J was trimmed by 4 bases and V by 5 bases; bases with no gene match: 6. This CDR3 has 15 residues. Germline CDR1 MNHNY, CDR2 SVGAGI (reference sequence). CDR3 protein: CASSTSGTGGNTIYF. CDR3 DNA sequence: TGTGCCAGCAGTACCTCCGGGACAGGGGGAAACACCATATATTTT.

Written as DNA, the CDR3 is TGCAGCGGATTCCTAGCGGGAGGGCCGCACACCGGGGAGCTGTTTTTT. Its translation is CSGFLAGGPHTGELFF. The V call is TRBV29-1, the J call TRBJ2-2; TRBD2 agrees at 12 bases. Looked up from germline, CDR1 is SQVTM and CDR2 is ANQGSEA. This CDR3 has 16 residues. V shed 7 bases, J shed 3 bases, and the junction held 9 bases outside the gene matches.

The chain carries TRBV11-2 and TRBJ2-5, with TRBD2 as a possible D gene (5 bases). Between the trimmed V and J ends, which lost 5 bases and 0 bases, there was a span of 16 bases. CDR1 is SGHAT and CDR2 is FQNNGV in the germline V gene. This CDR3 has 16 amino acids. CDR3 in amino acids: CASSTSTGKYQETQYF. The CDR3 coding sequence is TGTGCCAGCAGCACTTCGACGGGGAAGTACCAAGAGACCCAGTACTTC.

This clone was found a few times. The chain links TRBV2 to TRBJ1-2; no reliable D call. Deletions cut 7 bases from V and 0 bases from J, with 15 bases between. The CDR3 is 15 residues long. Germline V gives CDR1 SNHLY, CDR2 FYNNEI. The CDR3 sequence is CASTLEAGANYGYTF. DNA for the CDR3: TGTGCCAGCACCCTCGAGGCGGGAGCTAACTATGGCTACACCTTC.

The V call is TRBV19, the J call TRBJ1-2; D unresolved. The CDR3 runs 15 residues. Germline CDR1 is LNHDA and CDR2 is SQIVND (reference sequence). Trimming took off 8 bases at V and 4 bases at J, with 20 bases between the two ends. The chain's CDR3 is CASLSQAGLVYGYTF. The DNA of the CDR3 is TGTGCCAGTCTGAGTCAGGCCGGCCTGGTCTATGGCTACACCTTC.

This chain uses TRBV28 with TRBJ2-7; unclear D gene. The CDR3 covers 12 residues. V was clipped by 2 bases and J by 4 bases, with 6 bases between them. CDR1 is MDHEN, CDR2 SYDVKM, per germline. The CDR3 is CASSLLQYEQYF. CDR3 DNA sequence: TGTGCCAGCAGTTTACTACAGTACGAGCAGTACTTC.

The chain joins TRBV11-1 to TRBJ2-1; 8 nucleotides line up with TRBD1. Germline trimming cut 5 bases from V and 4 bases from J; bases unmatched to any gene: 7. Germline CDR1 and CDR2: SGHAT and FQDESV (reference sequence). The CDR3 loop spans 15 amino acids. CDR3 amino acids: CASSQDRGGYNEQFF. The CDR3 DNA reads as TGTGCCAGCAGCCAAGACAGGGGAGGATACAATGAGCAGTTCTTC.

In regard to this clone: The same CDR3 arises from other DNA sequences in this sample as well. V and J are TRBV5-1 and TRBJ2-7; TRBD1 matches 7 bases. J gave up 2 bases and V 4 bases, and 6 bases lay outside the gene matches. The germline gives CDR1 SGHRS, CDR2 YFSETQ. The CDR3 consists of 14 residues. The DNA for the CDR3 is TGCGCCAGCAGCACCGGACAGGCTCCCTACGAGCAGTACTTC. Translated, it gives CASSTGQAPYEQYF.

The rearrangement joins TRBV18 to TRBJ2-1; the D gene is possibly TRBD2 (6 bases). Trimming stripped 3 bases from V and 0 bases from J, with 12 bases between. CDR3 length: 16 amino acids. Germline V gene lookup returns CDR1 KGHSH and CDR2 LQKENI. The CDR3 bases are TGTGCCAGCTCACCGAGGGCTAGCGCCTCCTACAATGAGCAGTTCTTC. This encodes CASSPRASASYNEQFF.